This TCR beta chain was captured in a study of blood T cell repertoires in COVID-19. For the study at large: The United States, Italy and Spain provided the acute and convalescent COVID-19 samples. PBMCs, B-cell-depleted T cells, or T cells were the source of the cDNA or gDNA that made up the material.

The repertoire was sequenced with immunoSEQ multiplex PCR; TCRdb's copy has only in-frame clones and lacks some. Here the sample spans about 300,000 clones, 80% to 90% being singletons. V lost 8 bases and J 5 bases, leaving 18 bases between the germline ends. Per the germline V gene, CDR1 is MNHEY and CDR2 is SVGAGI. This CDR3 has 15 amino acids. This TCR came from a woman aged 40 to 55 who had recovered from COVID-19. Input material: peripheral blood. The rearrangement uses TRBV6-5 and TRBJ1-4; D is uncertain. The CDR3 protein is CASRPPGGLNEKLFF. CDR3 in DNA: TGTGCCAGCCGACCCCCGGGAGGACTGAATGAAAAACTGTTTTTT.